This T cell receptor (beta chain) appears in the sequencing data of a study of STAT3 mutations in large granular lymphocyte leukemia. Assay: immunoSEQ multiplex PCR; the TCRdb copy retains only in-frame clones and omits some. The table shows 3,500 to 4,500 clones, with 55% occurring only once. Comment on this clone: Its antigen is undetermined.

Study-wide results and caveats: At least one immunodominant TCR beta clonotype appeared in every T-cell large granular lymphocyte leukemia patient.

This sequence originates from a male patient aged 50 or older with T-cell large granular lymphocyte leukemia. Some clones in this sample may be carry-over from other donors' samples. The sample comprised peripheral blood mononuclear cells.

The DNA of the CDR3 is TGCAGCGTGGACCAGGGGGGCAACTACGAGCAGTACTTC. Translating gives CSVDQGGNYEQYF. The chain recombines TRBV29-1 with TRBJ2-7, with D possibly being TRBD1 (7 bases). Germline CDR1 reads SQVTM; CDR2 reads ANQGSEA. V was clipped by 6 bases and J by 3 bases, with 15 bases between them. This CDR3 is built from 13 residues.